The source of this TCR beta chain is a study of T cell changes during pregnancy in multiple sclerosis. This clone was seen just once. The V gene's germline CDR1 is LNHDA and CDR2 SQIVND (reference sequence). This CDR3 contains 14 residues. V lost 2 bases and J 6 bases, leaving 13 bases between the germline ends. Repertoires were generated with immunoSEQ multiplex PCR, while TCRdb's copy carries only in-frame clones and drops some. The table shows approximately 90,000 clones, with approximately 90% occurring only once. The sequences come from peripheral blood, collected in the first trimester of pregnancy. V gene TRBV19 combines with J gene TRBJ1-2; D may be TRBD1 (5 bases). This sequence originates from a female donor with multiple sclerosis, enrolled in a pregnancy study. CDR3 residues: CASSIPMQGNGYTF. The CDR3 nucleotides are TGTGCCAGTAGTATACCTATGCAGGGAAATGGCTACACCTTC.